These T cell receptor beta chains were read from a single sample in a study of post-analysis software for immune sequencing data. From the PCR reads, TCRdb called clonotypes with MiXCR, one entry per CDR3 protein. The sample shows some 700,000 distinct CDR3 sequences, about 60% of them seen only once. The sequenced sample consisted of blood. The source of these receptors is a girl between 2 and 10 years old with multiple sclerosis. Each CDR3 is given with its conserved first and last residue. Each record gives: clone size, CDR3 length, D gene, J gene, V gene, CDR3 DNA, CDR3 protein. D genes are given only for firm matches. The size of a clone is reported for some rows only, either as once, few or many, or as a class for expanded clones.

abundance: once; len: 13; d_gene: -; j_gene: TRBJ1-1; v_gene: TRBV10-3; CDR3nt: TGTGCCATCAGGGATAGGGAGGTCACTGAAGCTTTCTTT; CDR3aa: CAIRDREVTEAFF
abundance: -; len: 14; d_gene: -; j_gene: TRBJ2-6; v_gene: TRBV6-2/TRBV6-3; CDR3nt: TGTGCCAGCAGTTACACATCTGGGGCCAACGTCCTGACTTTC; CDR3aa: CASSYTSGANVLTF
abundance: -; len: 13; d_gene: -; j_gene: TRBJ1-2; v_gene: TRBV6-2/TRBV6-3; CDR3nt: TGTGCCAGCAGTTCCCTCAAGGCGTATGGCTACACCTTC; CDR3aa: CASSSLKAYGYTF
abundance: -; len: 13; d_gene: -; j_gene: TRBJ2-7; v_gene: TRBV6-5; CDR3nt: TGTGCCAGCGGCCGGGCCTACTCGGACGAGCAGTACTTC; CDR3aa: CASGRAYSDEQYF
abundance: -; len: 14; d_gene: -; j_gene: TRBJ2-3; v_gene: TRBV20-1; CDR3nt: TGCAGTGCTAGCCGGGTTACAACCACAGATACGCAGTATTTT; CDR3aa: CSASRVTTTDTQYF
abundance: -; len: 13; d_gene: -; j_gene: TRBJ2-7; v_gene: TRBV20-1; CDR3nt: TGCAGTGCGGCGGAGGGTACTACTTACGAGCAGTACTTC; CDR3aa: CSAAEGTTYEQYF
abundance: -; len: 17; d_gene: -; j_gene: TRBJ1-6; v_gene: TRBV2; CDR3nt: TGTGCCAGCAGTGATGCGGCGGAACACTCCTATAATTCACCCCTCCACTTT; CDR3aa: CASSDAAEHSYNSPLHF
abundance: -; len: 16; d_gene: TRBD1; j_gene: TRBJ2-1; v_gene: TRBV24-1; CDR3nt: TGTGCCACCAGTGAGCACCTGGGACAGGGGTACAATGAGCAGTTCTTC; CDR3aa: CATSEHLGQGYNEQFF
abundance: -; len: 18; d_gene: TRBD2; j_gene: TRBJ2-3; v_gene: TRBV20-1; CDR3nt: TGCAGTGCTCCCCTCCAGGGTAGCGGGGGAACCTTCACAGATACGCAGTATTTT; CDR3aa: CSAPLQGSGGTFTDTQYF
abundance: -; len: 16; d_gene: -; j_gene: TRBJ2-2; v_gene: TRBV7-2; CDR3nt: TGTGCCAGCAGCTTAGCTGGGGGCGTAGTCACCGGGGAGCTGTTTTTT; CDR3aa: CASSLAGGVVTGELFF
abundance: -; len: 12; d_gene: -; j_gene: TRBJ1-1; v_gene: TRBV4-1; CDR3nt: TGCGCCAGCAGCCAGCCCACAGGTGAAGCTTTCTTT; CDR3aa: CASSQPTGEAFF
abundance: few; len: 12; d_gene: TRBD1; j_gene: TRBJ1-5; v_gene: TRBV12-3/TRBV12-4; CDR3nt: TGTGCCAGCAGTTCAGGGGGGCAGCCCCAGCATTTT; CDR3aa: CASSSGGQPQHF
abundance: -; len: 14; d_gene: -; j_gene: TRBJ2-5; v_gene: TRBV7-2; CDR3nt: TGTGCCAGCAGCCGGGACCGGGGATCGGAGACCCAGTACTTC; CDR3aa: CASSRDRGSETQYF
abundance: -; len: 14; d_gene: -; j_gene: TRBJ2-1; v_gene: TRBV28; CDR3nt: TGTGCCAGCAGTTCGCGGGACCCCTACAATGAGCAGTTCTTC; CDR3aa: CASSSRDPYNEQFF